This is a list of T cell receptor beta chains from one sample in a study of cytomegalovirus exposure and HLA in healthy donors. Some clones are missing from TCRdb's copy, which holds only in-frame ones; the method was immunoSEQ multiplex PCR. The table has 130,000 or so clones, about two thirds seen once; the top ten hold around 6.6%. What was sequenced was PBMCs. These receptors all come from a middle-aged man in good health and CMV-seropositive. CDR3s include the opening cysteine and the closing phenylalanine or tryptophan. Fields, in order: clone size, V gene, D gene, J gene, CDR3 DNA, CDR3 protein. A D gene is named only where the DNA matches it firmly. For some rows the clone size is stated as once, few or many, or as a class when expanded; others skip it.

NA	TRBV5-1	TRBD2	TRBJ2-5	TGCGCCAGCAGCTTAGGTGGGGGAGCGGGAACTCAGGAGACCCAGTACTTC	CASSLGGGAGTQETQYF
NA	TRBV25-1	NA	TRBJ2-1	TGTGCCAGCGCACAAGGGGCGATCAATGAGCAGTTCTTC	CASAQGAINEQFF
NA	TRBV6-6	TRBD2	TRBJ2-3	TGTGCCAGCACCAATTTAGCGGGAAGGGATACGCAGTATTTT	CASTNLAGRDTQYF
NA	TRBV18	NA	TRBJ2-1	TGTGCCAGCTCACCACCGGGGCAGGGGGGCAATGAGCAGTTCTTC	CASSPPGQGGNEQFF
NA	TRBV25-1	TRBD1	TRBJ2-5	TGTGCCAGCAGTGGGTGGGACAGTGACTACCAAGAGACCCAGTACTTC	CASSGWDSDYQETQYF
NA	TRBV6-1	NA	TRBJ1-5	TGTGCCAGCAGTGAACGTTTTAGGGGGCCCCAGCATTTT	CASSERFRGPQHF
NA	TRBV6-1	TRBD2	TRBJ2-7	TGTGCCAGCAGTCCCTTGGGACTAGCTGGCGAGCAGTACTTC	CASSPLGLAGEQYF
NA	TRBV28	TRBD1	TRBJ1-6	TGTGCCAGCAGCGAGCGGACAGGGGATCTTTCACCCCTCCACTTT	CASSERTGDLSPLHF
few	TRBV4-3	NA	TRBJ1-2	TGCGCCAGCAGCCAAGATGACACTTCTGGTTATGGCTACACCTTC	CASSQDDTSGYGYTF
few	TRBV28	NA	TRBJ1-2	TGTGCCAGCAGTCCCCACCGGGACGGGGGAGGCTACACCTTC	CASSPHRDGGGYTF
once	TRBV4-2	NA	TRBJ2-5	TGTGCCAGCAGCCAAACTAGCCGCCGGGAGACCCAGTACTTC	CASSQTSRRETQYF
NA	TRBV4-2	NA	TRBJ2-5	TGTGCCAGCAGCCCTTCAGGGGAAGAGACCCAGTACTTC	CASSPSGEETQYF
NA	TRBV25-1	NA	TRBJ2-1	TGTGCCAGCAGAGGATTCGGAGGGATGAACAATGAGCAGTTCTTC	CASRGFGGMNNEQFF
NA	TRBV2	NA	TRBJ2-2	TGTGCCAGCAGTTCCAGCGGAAACACCGGGGAGCTGTTTTTT	CASSSSGNTGELFF
NA	TRBV2	TRBD1	TRBJ2-7	TGTGCCAGCAGGGAGACAGGGTTGAACTACGAGCAGTACTTC	CASRETGLNYEQYF
NA	TRBV6-1	NA	TRBJ1-1	TGTGCCAGCAGTGAAGGGGGAGTCACTGAAGCTTTCTTT	CASSEGGVTEAFF
NA	TRBV11-2	TRBD1	TRBJ2-2	TGTGCCAGCAGCTTTGCGGTGGGACAGGGGGCGAACACCGGGGAGCTGTTTTTT	CASSFAVGQGANTGELFF
once	TRBV29-1	TRBD2	TRBJ2-7	TGCAGCGTTGTTGCGACGGGGACTAGCGGGAGTGGCGAGCAGTACTTC	CSVVATGTSGSGEQYF
NA	TRBV7-9	NA	TRBJ2-5	TGTGCCAGCAGCTTGCAGGGTAAAGAGACCCAGTACTTC	CASSLQGKETQYF
NA	TRBV29-1	NA	TRBJ2-7	TGCAGCGTATCTCGAGGGGGCGAGCAGTACTTC	CSVSRGGEQYF
once	TRBV15	NA	TRBJ2-3	TGTGCCACCAGCAGCACCCCGGGGGGCCGGCGGGATACGCAGTATTTT	CATSSTPGGRRDTQYF
NA	TRBV9	TRBD1	TRBJ1-2	TGTGCCAGCAGCCAGGGACAGGGGTCTGACTATGGCTACACCTTC	CASSQGQGSDYGYTF
NA	TRBV6-1	NA	TRBJ2-2	TGTGCCAGCAAAAACACCGCGAACACCGGGGAGCTGTTTTTT	CASKNTANTGELFF
few	TRBV4-2	NA	TRBJ2-7	TGTGCCAGCAGCCAAGGGGCCAGGGCGTTCGGTTACGAGCAGTACTTC	CASSQGARAFGYEQYF
NA	TRBV10-3	NA	TRBJ1-1	TGTGCCATCAGTGGGGACATACGTCGCACTGAAGCTTTCTTT	CAISGDIRRTEAFF
NA	TRBV21-1	NA	TRBJ1-1	TGTGCCAGCAGCAAAGCGCTGGGGACAGCCACAAGGATGAACACTGAAGCTTTCTTT	CASSKALGTATRMNTEAFF